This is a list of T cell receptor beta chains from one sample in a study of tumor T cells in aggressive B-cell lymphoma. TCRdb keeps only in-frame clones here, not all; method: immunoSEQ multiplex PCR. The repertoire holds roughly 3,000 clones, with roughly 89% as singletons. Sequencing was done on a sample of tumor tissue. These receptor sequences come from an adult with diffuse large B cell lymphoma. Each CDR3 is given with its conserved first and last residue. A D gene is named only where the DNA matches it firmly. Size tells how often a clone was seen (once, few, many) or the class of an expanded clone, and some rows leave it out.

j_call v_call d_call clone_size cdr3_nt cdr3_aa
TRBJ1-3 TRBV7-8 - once TGTGCCAGCAGCTTAGCCGGGAACTCTATCTCTGGAAACACCATATATTTT CASSLAGNSISGNTIYF
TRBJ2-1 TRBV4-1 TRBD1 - TGCGCCAGCAGCCGGACAGGGGTTTACAATGAGCAGTTCTTC CASSRTGVYNEQFF
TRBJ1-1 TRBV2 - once TGTGCCAGCAGTGGACTTGCGGGGACTGAAGCTTTCTTT CASSGLAGTEAFF
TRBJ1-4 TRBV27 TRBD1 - TGTGCCAGCAGTTCAGGACAGGGGGTGGAAAAACTGTTTTTT CASSSGQGVEKLFF
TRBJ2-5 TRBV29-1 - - TGCAGCCAATCCGGGACAAACCAAGAGACCCAGTACTTC CSQSGTNQETQYF
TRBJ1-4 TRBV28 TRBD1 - TGTGCCAGCAGTTTCGGGACAGGGGATGAAAAACTGTTTTTT CASSFGTGDEKLFF
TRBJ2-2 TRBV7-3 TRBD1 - TGTGCCAGCAGCTTAAGGGGGGGACAGGGGAATACCGGGGAGCTGTTTTTT CASSLRGGQGNTGELFF
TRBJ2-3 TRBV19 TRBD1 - TGTGCCAGCCGGGACAGGGGCACAGATACGCAGTATTTT CASRDRGTDTQYF
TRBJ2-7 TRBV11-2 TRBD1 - TGTGCCAGCAGCCCTGGGACAGGGGGCCCCTACGAGCAGTACTTC CASSPGTGGPYEQYF
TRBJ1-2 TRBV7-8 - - TGTGCCACCGAAGTGGGGGCGGGTGGCTACACCTTC CATEVGAGGYTF
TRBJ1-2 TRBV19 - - TGTGCCAGTAGTCCTACAGGAGGGCAGGCGAACTATGGCTACACCTTC CASSPTGGQANYGYTF
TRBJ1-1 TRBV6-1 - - TGTGCCAGCACCCTGGGCGGGGGGCTTACTGAAGCTTTCTTT CASTLGGGLTEAFF
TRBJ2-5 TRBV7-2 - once TGTGCCAGCAGCTTAACCGGGGGAGAGACCCAGTACTTC CASSLTGGETQYF
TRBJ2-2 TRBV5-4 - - TGTGCCAGCAGCTTGGGGGGGCTGGTCGGGGAGCTGTTTTTT CASSLGGLVGELFF
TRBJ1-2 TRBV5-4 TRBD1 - TGTGCCAGCAGCTTGGATGGACAGGGGAACTATGGCTACACCTTC CASSLDGQGNYGYTF
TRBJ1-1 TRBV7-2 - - TGTGCCAGCAGCTTACTTCCCGGTTACACTGAAGCTTTCTTT CASSLLPGYTEAFF
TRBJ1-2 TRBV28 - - TGTGCCAGCAGCCAACTGAGGGGCCAGGGGTATGGCTACACCTTC CASSQLRGQGYGYTF
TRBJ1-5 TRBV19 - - TGTGCCAGTAGTCTTACCAACACCCAGCCCCAGCATTTT CASSLTNTQPQHF
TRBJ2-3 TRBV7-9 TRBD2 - TGTGCCAGCAGGACTAGCGGGGATCCAGATACGCAGTATTTT CASRTSGDPDTQYF
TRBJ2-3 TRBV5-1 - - TGCGCCAGCAGCTTTTCGTCTGATACGCAGTATTTT CASSFSSDTQYF
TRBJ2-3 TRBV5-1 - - TGCGCCAGCTACCAAGGGGTTGTGGGCACAGATACGCAGTATTTT CASYQGVVGTDTQYF
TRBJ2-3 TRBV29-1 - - TGCAGCGTCGTCCCTATGGGCGATACGCAGTATTTT CSVVPMGDTQYF
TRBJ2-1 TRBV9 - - TGTGCCAGCAGCGTTGGGGGGGCGAACTACAATGAGCAGTTCTTC CASSVGGANYNEQFF
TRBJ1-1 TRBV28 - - TGTGCCAGCAGTTTAACGGGGGTCAACACTGAAGCTTTCTTT CASSLTGVNTEAFF
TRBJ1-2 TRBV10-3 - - TGTGCCATCAGTGGATCACAGGGTCTCGGTTTCGGTGGCTACACCTTC CAISGSQGLGFGGYTF
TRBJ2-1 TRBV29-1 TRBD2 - TGCAGCGTTGATCCGGGGACTAGCGGGGTTTACAATGAGCAGTTCTTC CSVDPGTSGVYNEQFF
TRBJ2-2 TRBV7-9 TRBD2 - TGTGCCAGCAGCCAGACTAGCGGGGACACCGGGGAGCTGTTTTTT CASSQTSGDTGELFF
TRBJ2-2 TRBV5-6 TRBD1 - TGTGCCAGCAGCTCTCGACAGGGTTGGACCGGGGAGCTGTTTTTT CASSSRQGWTGELFF
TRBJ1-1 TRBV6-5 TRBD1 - TGTGCCAGCAGCTTAAATACAGGGGGAGCTGAAGCTTTCTTT CASSLNTGGAEAFF
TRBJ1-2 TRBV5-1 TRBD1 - TGCGCCAGCAGCCCCGGGGGACAGGGGGGCTATGGCTACACCTTC CASSPGGQGGYGYTF
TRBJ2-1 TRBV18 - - TGTGCCAGCTCACCCGGCTCTAGGGAGCAGTTCTTC CASSPGSREQFF
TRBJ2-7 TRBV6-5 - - TGTGCCAGCAGTTACGAAGCAGCGGAGTACTTC CASSYEAAEYF
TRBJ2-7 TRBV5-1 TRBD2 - TGCGCCAGCAGCCCAAGCGGGGGCAGGGAAGCGGGGGAGCAGTACTTC CASSPSGGREAGEQYF